The sequence of this T cell receptor (beta chain) was determined in a study of graft-versus-host responses after intestinal transplantation. Whole-study context: Transplantation in recipients was multivisceral, liver-intestinal, or isolated intestinal.

Measured with immunoSEQ multiplex PCR; TCRdb has only the in-frame clones, and not every one. The data hold fewer than 90,000 clones, with less than 95% observed a single time. Study outcomes and limitations: High graft-versus-host to host-versus-graft T cell clonal ratios marked allografts of patients with graft-donor macrochimerism.

The CDR3 extends over 13 amino acids. J was trimmed by 12 bases and V by 6 bases; bases with no gene match: 11. Germline lookup yields CDR1 SEHNR and CDR2 FQNEAQ (reference sequence). About this clone itself: The antigen remains unidentified.

V usage is TRBV7-9 and J usage is TRBJ2-3; 8 positions agree with TRBD1. The TCR was taken from a human donor who was the organ donor for an intestinal transplant. The sample consisted of unstimulated CD4+ T cells sorted from spleen or lymph node cells, taken before transplant. The CDR3 sequence is CASRGLQGGLQYF. The CDR3 nucleotides are TGTGCCAGCAGAGGCCTACAGGGGGGCCTCCAGTATTTT.